The 11 T cell receptor beta chains listed next were all sequenced from one sample in a study of T cell repertoires in cytomegalovirus infection. Their recognized antigens are unknown. TCRdb analysed the reads with MiXCR anew, one entry per CDR3 protein. The sample records around 430,000 distinct CDR3 sequences, approximately 46% being singletons. Here the sequenced sample was cultured PBMCs, taken from culture after CMV antigen stimulation. The receptors were gathered from a human donor in good health (CMV status not recorded). Some clones in this sample may be carry-over from other donors' samples.

This sequence joins TRBV28 and TRBJ1-2; D is unresolved. The germline V gene has CDR1 MDHEN and CDR2 SYDVKM. The length of the CDR3 is 13 residues. V was shortened by 4 bases and J by 4 bases, with 10 bases between the two germline ends. CDR3 bases: TGTGCCAGCAGTTCGCCACAGCTCTATGGCTACACCTTC. Encoded protein: CASSSPQLYGYTF.

This chain connects TRBV5-6 to TRBJ2-3; 8 bases are shared with TRBD2. Per germline, CDR1 SGHDT and CDR2 YYEEEE. There are 15 residues in the CDR3. The ends lost 3 bases at V and 6 bases at J; junction bases unmatched: 9. CDR3 amino acids: CASSSLAGRGDTQYF. The DNA for the CDR3 is TGTGCCAGCAGCTCCCTAGCGGGCCGGGGGGATACGCAGTATTTT.

The chain combines TRBV5-4 with TRBJ2-1; 8 bases fit TRBD2. This CDR3 contains 16 residues. With 3 bases clipped from V and 9 bases from J, the junction kept 14 bases outside the gene matches. Germline CDR1 and CDR2: SGHNT and YYREEE (reference sequence). The CDR3 here is CASSSPTGTSITEQFF. DNA for the CDR3: TGTGCCAGCAGCTCCCCCACCGGGACTAGTATTACTGAGCAGTTCTTC. The complete variable domain, with remaining parts taken from reference TRBV5-4 and TRBJ2-1, reads ETGVTQSPTHLIKTRGQQVTLRCSSQSGHNTVSWYQQALGQGPQFIFQYYREEENGRGNFPPRFSGLQFPNYSSELNVNALELDDSALYLCASSSPTGTSITEQFFGPGTRLTVL.

The chain joins TRBV2 to TRBJ1-1; TRBD1 agrees at 7 bases. CDR3 length: 15 amino acids. V lost 6 bases, J lost 5 bases, and 12 bases stayed unmatched. Germline values: CDR1 SNHLY, CDR2 FYNNEI. CDR3 DNA sequence: TGTGCCAGCAGCCCCGAGACAGGGTTGGCGACTGAAGCTTTCTTT. This codes for CASSPETGLATEAFF.

The chain carries TRBV7-2 and TRBJ1-4, with D maybe TRBD1 (5 bases). Germline CDR1 reads SGHTA; CDR2 reads FQGNSA. The CDR3 has 14 amino acids. Trimming shortened V by 4 bases and J by 7 bases, and 13 bases separated the two germline ends. CDR3 residues: CASSSWGGSEKLFF. The CDR3 DNA reads TGTGCCAGCAGCTCCTGGGGGGGAAGTGAAAAACTGTTTTTT.

The chain carries TRBV7-2 and TRBJ2-3; 14 nucleotides agree with TRBD2. Germline V CDR1 and CDR2: SGHTA, FQGNSA. CDR3 size: 18 residues. Unmatched junction bases numbered 8, after V lost 2 bases and J lost 4 bases. In DNA, the CDR3 is TGTGCCAGCAGCTTAAAAGGTGGGACTAGCGGGAGCCCAGATACGCAGTATTTT. Translating gives CASSLKGGTSGSPDTQYF.

This clonotype has just a few counts. V and J are TRBV7-9 and TRBJ2-5, with unresolved D. Germline V gene sequence: CDR1 SEHNR, CDR2 FQNEAQ (reference sequence). V lost 5 bases and J lost 5, with 9 bases in between. This CDR3 region has 12 residues. The chain's CDR3 is CASSKHRETQYF. DNA of the CDR3: TGTGCCAGCAGCAAACATAGGGAGACCCAGTACTTC.

This clonotype was picked up a small number of times. The genes are TRBV6-5 and TRBJ2-7, with 9 bases lining up with TRBD1. Germline V gives CDR1 MNHEY, CDR2 SVGAGI. After removal of 6 bases from V and 4 bases from J, the junction contained 16 bases not matched to a gene. This CDR3 spans 17 amino acids. This CDR3 reads CASSVLLLDRGGYEQYF. For the CDR3, the DNA is TGTGCCAGCAGCGTCCTACTTCTCGACAGGGGGGGGTACGAGCAGTACTTC.

The table lists this clonotype with a few counts. The V gene is TRBV6-5, the J gene TRBJ2-3; 7 bases are shared with TRBD1. V was clipped by 5 bases and J by 2 bases; unmatched bases: 10. Looked up from germline, CDR1 is MNHEY and CDR2 is SVGAGI. This CDR3 spans 16 amino acids. In nucleotides, the CDR3 is TGTGCCAGCAGTCCGGACAGGACACCCTTCACAGATACGCAGTATTTT. It translates to CASSPDRTPFTDTQYF.

The chain has TRBV5-1 and TRBJ2-1, with 9 bases matching TRBD1. The CDR3 contains 14 residues. Trimming took 4 bases from V and 6 from J; bases not matched to a gene: 5. Germline CDR1 is SGHRS and CDR2 is YFSETQ. DNA for the CDR3: TGCGCCAGCAGCCCCCGGGACAGGGCCAATGAGCAGTTCTTC. Translating it yields CASSPRDRANEQFF. Supplemented by reference TRBV5-1 and TRBJ2-1, the full variable domain reads KAGVTQTPRYLIKTRGQQVTLSCSPISGHRSVSWYQQTPGQGLQFLFEYFSETQRNKGNFPGRFSGRQFSNSRSEMNVSTLELGDSALYLCASSPRDRANEQFFGPGTRLTVL.

This rearrangement joins TRBV7-2 to TRBJ2-1; 10 bases fit TRBD2. CDR3 length equals 15 residues. The junction had 10 bases not matched to a gene; V was cut back by 5 bases and J by 9 bases. CDR1 and CDR2 from the germline V gene are SGHTA and FQGNSA. The CDR3 loop reads CASSPHSGGPGEQFF. The CDR3 nucleotides read TGTGCCAGCAGCCCCCATAGCGGGGGGCCGGGTGAGCAGTTCTTC.